This is a list of T cell receptor beta chains from one sample in a study of Ad26.COV2.S vaccination and SARS-CoV-2 variants. Method: immunoSEQ multiplex PCR; TCRdb's copy keeps in-frame clones and lacks some. Of some 480,000 clones detected, roughly nine tenths appear once; the ten largest clones hold roughly 13%. The material sequenced was peripheral blood, taken in a trial of Ad26.COV2.S vaccine versus placebo. The receptors here all came from a person aged 18-60 years who received the Ad26.COV2.S COVID-19 vaccine or a placebo. Both conserved end residues are part of each CDR3. A D gene is named only where the DNA matches it firmly. A clone size is listed for some rows: how often the clone was seen (once, few, many), or a class if it is expanded.

CDR3nt,CDR3aa,j_gene,v_gene,d_gene,abundance
TGTGCCAGCAGTTTTAACCCGCGCGGCTACACCTTC,CASSFNPRGYTF,TRBJ1-2,TRBV28,-,-
TGCGCCAGCAGCCCCCGGGACATATACAATGAGCAGTTCTTC,CASSPRDIYNEQFF,TRBJ2-1,TRBV5-1,-,-
TGTGCCTGGAGGACCCCCCAGGTAACCGGGGAGCTGTTTTTT,CAWRTPQVTGELFF,TRBJ2-2,TRBV30,-,-
TGTGCCACTCTAACGACAGGGAACACTGAAGCTTTCTTT,CATLTTGNTEAFF,TRBJ1-1,TRBV10-3,-,-
TGTGCCGGGACCCGGGGAGGGGACACAGATACGCAGTATTTT,CAGTRGGDTDTQYF,TRBJ2-3,TRBV30,TRBD2,-
TGTGCCAGTAGTAGAATCGATTGGAACACTGAAGCTTTCTTT,CASSRIDWNTEAFF,TRBJ1-1,TRBV19,-,few
TGTGCCAGCAGACTATACAATGAGCAGTTCTTC,CASRLYNEQFF,TRBJ2-1,TRBV7-9,-,few
TGTGCCAGCAGCTTAGGTCGGCAGGGGACCTACGAGCAGTACTTC,CASSLGRQGTYEQYF,TRBJ2-7,TRBV7-8,-,-
TGTGCCAGCAGTTTAAGGACAGGCGACGAGCAGTACTTC,CASSLRTGDEQYF,TRBJ2-7,TRBV27,TRBD1,-
TGTGCCAGCAGTTACCAATGGGGGGGGGAAGAAAAACTGTTTTTT,CASSYQWGGEEKLFF,TRBJ1-4,TRBV6-2/TRBV6-3,-,-
TGCGCCAGCAGCACGCTCGGGACCCATCGGCACCTTTACTTC,CASSTLGTHRHLYF,TRBJ2-5,TRBV4-1,-,-
TGTGCCAGCAGGAAAACAGGGGCAGGTGGCTATGGCTACACCTTC,CASRKTGAGGYGYTF,TRBJ1-2,TRBV6-5,TRBD1,-
TGTGCCAGCAGATTCACGGCGGCAGACACAGATACGCAGTATTTT,CASRFTAADTDTQYF,TRBJ2-3,TRBV6-6,-,-
TGTGCCAGCCGACCCTCCGGGACGGTTAATGAAGCTTTCTTT,CASRPSGTVNEAFF,TRBJ1-1,TRBV28,-,-
TGTGCCATCAGTGTGGGGGGGGCTAGCGGGACCCACGAGCAGTACTTC,CAISVGGASGTHEQYF,TRBJ2-7,TRBV10-3,TRBD2,few